This TCR beta chain originates from a study of blood T cell repertoires in COVID-19 (dated by TCRdb to 2019 to 2021). Background for the entire study: Samples covering the acute and convalescent phases of COVID-19 were provided by collaborators in the United States, Italy and Spain. The dataset comprised deeply sampled blood TCRbeta repertoires from subjects exposed to, actively infected with, or recovered from COVID-19. A freely available public database, intended as a resource for researchers studying the immune response to SARS-CoV-2, is where the repertoires were released. A de-identified subject ID, COVID-19 status, age in years and sex were almost always included in the sample metadata. The samples were drawn from the first 160 participants of the ongoing ImmuneRACE study and from 1,254 subjects provided by 6 global collaborators. Where available, HLA class I and class II types were taken from metadata supplied by the sample provider and were not determined by assay-based typing. The material from the prospective study consisted of cDNA or gDNA derived from T cells, B-cell-depleted T cells, or PBMCs. What the authors observed across the whole study: Clinical and demographic metadata were provided uncurated, with the amount varying by source and participant.

Whole blood was collected in K2EDTA tubes by collaborating institutions according to the institutions' own protocols. Collaborator samples were shipped for TCRbeta analysis as frozen whole blood, isolated PBMCs, or DNA extracted from either sample type. On this clone itself: There is no known antigen for this receptor. Base quality data are lacking; no much larger clone is found one base away.

TCRbeta CDR3 regions were amplified from genomic DNA by means of the immunoSEQ Assay, a bias-controlled multiplex PCR. The source study handled its data this way. The number of nucleated cells in each sample was estimated from the amplification of reference gene primers within the assay. To quantify the absolute abundance of each unique TCRbeta CDR3 rearrangement, sequence reads were collapsed and filtered. For each sample, productive Simpson clonality was calculated as the square root of Simpson's diversity index across productive rearrangements. TCRdb provides this immuneACCESS table in a form limited to in-frame rearrangements. Some clones are lacking; in checked studies, under half of them reflect an unresolved V gene, and why the rest are absent is not known. D and trimming come from the DNA, and the V and J calls and clone size come from that table. A total of 70,000 or so clones appear in this sample, more than 60% of them only once. Together, the top ten hold roughly 21% of the sample.

Reading the germline V gene gives CDR1 KGHDR and CDR2 SFDVKD. The CDR3 goes from the cysteine to the phenylalanine over 16 residues. Only CDR3 DNA is held: 48 bases, read in frame from base 1. V is pruned by 4 bases and J by 0 bases, leaving 5 bases of the junction without a gene match. The clonotype originates from a human donor in a cohort sampled during active COVID-19. Material: peripheral blood. In this chain, TRBV24-1 is recombined with TRBJ2-1; the central 7 bases match TRBD2. The sequenced DNA: TGTGCCACCAGTGAGGGCGGGAGTAGCTCCTACAATGAGCAGTTCTTC. This sequence encodes CATSEGGSSSYNEQFF.